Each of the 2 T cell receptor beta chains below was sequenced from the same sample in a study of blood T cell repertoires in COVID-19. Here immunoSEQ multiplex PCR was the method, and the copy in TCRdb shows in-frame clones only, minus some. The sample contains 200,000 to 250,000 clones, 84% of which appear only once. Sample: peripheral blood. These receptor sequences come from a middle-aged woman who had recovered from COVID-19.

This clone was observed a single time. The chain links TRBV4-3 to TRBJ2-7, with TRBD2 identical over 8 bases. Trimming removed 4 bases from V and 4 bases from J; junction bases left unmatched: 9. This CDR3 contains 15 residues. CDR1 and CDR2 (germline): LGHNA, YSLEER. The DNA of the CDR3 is TGCGCCAGCAGCCCCGACAAGGGCGGGGGGTACGAGCAGTACTTC. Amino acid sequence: CASSPDKGGGYEQYF.

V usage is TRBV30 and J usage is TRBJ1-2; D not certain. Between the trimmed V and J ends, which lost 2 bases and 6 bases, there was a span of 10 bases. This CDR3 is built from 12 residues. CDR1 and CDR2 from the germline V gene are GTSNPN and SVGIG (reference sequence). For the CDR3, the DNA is TGTGCCTGGAGTATGGGCAACAATGGCTACACCTTC. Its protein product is CAWSMGNNGYTF.